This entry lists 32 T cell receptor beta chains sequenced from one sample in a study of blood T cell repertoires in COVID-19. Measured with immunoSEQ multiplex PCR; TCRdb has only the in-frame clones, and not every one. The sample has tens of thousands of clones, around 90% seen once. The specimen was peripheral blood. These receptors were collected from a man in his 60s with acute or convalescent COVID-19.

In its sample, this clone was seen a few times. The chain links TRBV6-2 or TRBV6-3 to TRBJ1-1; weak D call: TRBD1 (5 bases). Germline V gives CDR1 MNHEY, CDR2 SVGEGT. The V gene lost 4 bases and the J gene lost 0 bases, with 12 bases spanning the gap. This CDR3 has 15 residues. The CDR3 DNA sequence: TGTGCCAGCAGTTCGTCAGGGACTATGAACACTGAAGCTTTCTTT. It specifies CASSSSGTMNTEAFF.

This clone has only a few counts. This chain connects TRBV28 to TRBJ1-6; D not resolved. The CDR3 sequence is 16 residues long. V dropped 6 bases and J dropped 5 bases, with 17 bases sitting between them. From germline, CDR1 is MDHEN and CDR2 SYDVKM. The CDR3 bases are TGTGCCAGCAGCCCCTCTAGGAGGGCAAATAATTCACCCCTCCACTTT. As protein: CASSPSRRANNSPLHF.

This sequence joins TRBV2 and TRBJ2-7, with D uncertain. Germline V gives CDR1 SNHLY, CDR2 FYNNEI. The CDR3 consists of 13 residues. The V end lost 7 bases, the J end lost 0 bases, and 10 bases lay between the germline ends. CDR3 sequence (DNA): TGTGCCAGCAACGAGCCTTTCTCCTACGAGCAGTACTTC. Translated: CASNEPFSYEQYF.

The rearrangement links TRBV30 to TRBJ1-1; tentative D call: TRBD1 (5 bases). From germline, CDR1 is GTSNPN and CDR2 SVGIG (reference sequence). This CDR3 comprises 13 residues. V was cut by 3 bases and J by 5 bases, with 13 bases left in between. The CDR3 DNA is TGTGCCTGGAGAGGCGGGGGAGGTACTGAAGCTTTCTTT. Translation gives CAWRGGGGTEAFF.

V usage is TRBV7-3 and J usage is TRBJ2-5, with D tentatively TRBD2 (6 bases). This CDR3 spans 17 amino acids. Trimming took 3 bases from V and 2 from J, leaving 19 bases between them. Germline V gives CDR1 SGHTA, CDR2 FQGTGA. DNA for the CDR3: TGTGCCAGCAGCTTGGCCGGTGGGGCCGGGGGACAAGAGACCCAGTACTTC. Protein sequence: CASSLAGGAGGQETQYF.

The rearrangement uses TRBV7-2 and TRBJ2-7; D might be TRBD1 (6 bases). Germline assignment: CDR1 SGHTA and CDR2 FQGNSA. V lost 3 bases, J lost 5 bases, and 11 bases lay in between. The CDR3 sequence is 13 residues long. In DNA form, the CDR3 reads TGTGCCAGCAGCTTCTCCGCAGGGGACGAGCAGTACTTC. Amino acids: CASSFSAGDEQYF.

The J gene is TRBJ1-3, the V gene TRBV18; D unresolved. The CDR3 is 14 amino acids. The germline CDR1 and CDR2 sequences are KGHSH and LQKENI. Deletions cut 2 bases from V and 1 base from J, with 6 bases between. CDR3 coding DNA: TGTGCCAGCTCACCAGAGGGATCTGGAAACACCATATATTTT. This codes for CASSPEGSGNTIYF.

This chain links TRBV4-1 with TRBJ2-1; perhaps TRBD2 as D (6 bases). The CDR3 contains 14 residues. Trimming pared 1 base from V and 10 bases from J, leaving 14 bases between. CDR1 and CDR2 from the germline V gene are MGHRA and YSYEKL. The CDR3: CASSQGPGRGEQFF. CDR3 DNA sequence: TGCGCCAGCAGCCAAGGGCCCGGGAGAGGGGAGCAGTTCTTC.

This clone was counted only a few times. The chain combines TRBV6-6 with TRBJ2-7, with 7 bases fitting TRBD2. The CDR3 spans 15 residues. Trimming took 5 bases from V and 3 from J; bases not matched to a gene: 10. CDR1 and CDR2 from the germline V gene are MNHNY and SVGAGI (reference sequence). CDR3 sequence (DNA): TGTGCCAGCAGTCCCTCACTGGGAGGGGTCTACGAGCAGTACTTC. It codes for CASSPSLGGVYEQYF.

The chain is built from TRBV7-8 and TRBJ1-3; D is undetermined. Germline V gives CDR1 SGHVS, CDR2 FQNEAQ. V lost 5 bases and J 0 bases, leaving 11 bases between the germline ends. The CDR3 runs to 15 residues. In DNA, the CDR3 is TGTGCCAGCAGCCCCACACCGTCCTCTGGAAACACCATATATTTT. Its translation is CASSPTPSSGNTIYF.

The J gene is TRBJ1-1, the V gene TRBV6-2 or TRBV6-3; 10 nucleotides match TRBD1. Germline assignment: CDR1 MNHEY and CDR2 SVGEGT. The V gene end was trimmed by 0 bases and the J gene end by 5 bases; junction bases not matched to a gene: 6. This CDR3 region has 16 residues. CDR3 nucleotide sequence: TGTGCCAGCAGTTACTCGATGTGGACAGGGGGTACTGAAGCTTTCTTT. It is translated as CASSYSMWTGGTEAFF.

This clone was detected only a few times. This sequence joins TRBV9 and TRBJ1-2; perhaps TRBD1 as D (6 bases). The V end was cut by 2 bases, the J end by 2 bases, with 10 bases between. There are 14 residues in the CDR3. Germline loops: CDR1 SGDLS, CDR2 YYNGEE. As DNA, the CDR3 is TGTGCCAGCAGCGTGGGACACATAAACTATGGCTACACCTTC. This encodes CASSVGHINYGYTF.

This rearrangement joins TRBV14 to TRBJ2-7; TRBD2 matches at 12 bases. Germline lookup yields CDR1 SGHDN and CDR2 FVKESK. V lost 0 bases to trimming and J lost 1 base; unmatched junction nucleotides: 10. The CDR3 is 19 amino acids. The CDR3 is CASSQEVRASGRESYEQYF. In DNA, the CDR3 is TGTGCCAGCAGCCAAGAGGTTCGCGCTAGCGGGAGGGAATCCTACGAGCAGTACTTC. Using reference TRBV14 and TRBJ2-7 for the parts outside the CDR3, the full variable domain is EAGVTQFPSHSVIEKGQTVTLRCDPISGHDNLYWYRRVMGKEIKFLLHFVKESKQDESGMPNNRFLAERTGGTYSTLKVQPAELEDSGVYFCASSQEVRASGRESYEQYFGPGTRLTVT.

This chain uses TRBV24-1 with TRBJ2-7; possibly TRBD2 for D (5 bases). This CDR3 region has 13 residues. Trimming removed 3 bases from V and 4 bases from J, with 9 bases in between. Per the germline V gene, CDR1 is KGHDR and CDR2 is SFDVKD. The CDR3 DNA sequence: TGTGCCACCAGTGATACGGAGCGGTACGAGCAGTACTTC. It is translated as CATSDTERYEQYF.

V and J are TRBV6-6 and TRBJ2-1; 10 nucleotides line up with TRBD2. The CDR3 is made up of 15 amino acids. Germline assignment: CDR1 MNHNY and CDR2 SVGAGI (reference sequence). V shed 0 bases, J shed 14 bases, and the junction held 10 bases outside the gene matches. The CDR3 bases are TGTGCCAGCAGTTACTCACAGCGGGAGGGCCTTGGTGAGTTCTTC. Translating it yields CASSYSQREGLGEFF.

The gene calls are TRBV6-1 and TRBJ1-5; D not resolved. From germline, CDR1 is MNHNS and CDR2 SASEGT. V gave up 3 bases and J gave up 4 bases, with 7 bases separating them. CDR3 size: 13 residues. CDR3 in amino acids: CASSDAVNQPQHF. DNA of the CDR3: TGTGCCAGCAGTGACGCGGTTAATCAGCCCCAGCATTTT.

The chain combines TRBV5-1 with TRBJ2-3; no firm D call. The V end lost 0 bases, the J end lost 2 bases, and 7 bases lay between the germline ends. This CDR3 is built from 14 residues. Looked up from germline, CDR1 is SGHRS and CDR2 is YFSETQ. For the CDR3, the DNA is TGCGCCAGCAGCTTGGAACAGACCACAGATACGCAGTATTTT. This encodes CASSLEQTTDTQYF. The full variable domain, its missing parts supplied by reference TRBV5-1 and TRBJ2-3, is KAGVTQTPRYLIKTRGQQVTLSCSPISGHRSVSWYQQTPGQGLQFLFEYFSETQRNKGNFPGRFSGRQFSNSRSEMNVSTLELGDSALYLCASSLEQTTDTQYFGPGTRLTVL.

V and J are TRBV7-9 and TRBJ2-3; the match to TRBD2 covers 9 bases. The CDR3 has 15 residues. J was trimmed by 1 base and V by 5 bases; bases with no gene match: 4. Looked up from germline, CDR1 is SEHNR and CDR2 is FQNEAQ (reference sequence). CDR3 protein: CASSPRTSGTDTQYF. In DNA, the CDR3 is TGTGCCAGCAGCCCAAGGACTAGCGGCACAGATACGCAGTATTTT.

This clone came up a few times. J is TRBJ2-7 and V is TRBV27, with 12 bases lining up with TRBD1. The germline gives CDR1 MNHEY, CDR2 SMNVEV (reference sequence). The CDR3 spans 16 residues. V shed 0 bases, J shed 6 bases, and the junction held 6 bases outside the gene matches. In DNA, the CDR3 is TGTGCCAGCAGTTTATCCCGGGGACAGGGGGCCATCGAGCAGTACTTC. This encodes CASSLSRGQGAIEQYF.

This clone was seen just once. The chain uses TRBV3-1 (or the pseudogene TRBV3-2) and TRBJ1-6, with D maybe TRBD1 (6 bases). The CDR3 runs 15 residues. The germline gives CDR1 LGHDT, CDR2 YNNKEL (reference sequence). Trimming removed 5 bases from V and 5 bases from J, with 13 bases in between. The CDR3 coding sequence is TGTGCCAGCAGCGTGTCAGGGGCGAATAATTCACCCCTCCACTTT. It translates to CASSVSGANNSPLHF.

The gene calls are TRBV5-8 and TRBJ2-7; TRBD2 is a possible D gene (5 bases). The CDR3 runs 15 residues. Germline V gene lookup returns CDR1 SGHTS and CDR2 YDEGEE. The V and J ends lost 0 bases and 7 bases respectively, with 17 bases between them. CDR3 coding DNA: TGTGCCAGCAGCTTGGTTGGAGGTGGGGTGGATGAGCAGTACTTC. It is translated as CASSLVGGGVDEQYF.

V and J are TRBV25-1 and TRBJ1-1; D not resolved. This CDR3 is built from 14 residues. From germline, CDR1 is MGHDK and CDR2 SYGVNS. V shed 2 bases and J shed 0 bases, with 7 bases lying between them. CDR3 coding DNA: TGTGCCAGCAGTGAAACCAGATTGAACACTGAAGCTTTCTTT. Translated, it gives CASSETRLNTEAFF.

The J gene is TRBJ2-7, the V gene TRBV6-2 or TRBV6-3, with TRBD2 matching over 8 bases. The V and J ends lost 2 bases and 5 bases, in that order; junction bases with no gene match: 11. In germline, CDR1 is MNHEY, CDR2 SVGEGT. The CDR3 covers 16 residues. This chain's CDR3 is CASSYPRTGGPDEQYF. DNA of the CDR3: TGTGCCAGCAGTTACCCACGGACGGGAGGGCCCGACGAGCAGTACTTC.

CDR3 sequence (DNA): TGCGCCAGCAGCCAAACCGGGTCCACAATGGATACGCAGTATTTT. It yields the protein CASSQTGSTMDTQYF. J is TRBJ2-3 and V is TRBV4-1; the D is unclear. The V end lost 2 bases, the J end lost 6 bases, and 15 bases lay between the germline ends. This CDR3 is built from 15 residues. CDR1 is MGHRA, CDR2 YSYEKL, per germline.

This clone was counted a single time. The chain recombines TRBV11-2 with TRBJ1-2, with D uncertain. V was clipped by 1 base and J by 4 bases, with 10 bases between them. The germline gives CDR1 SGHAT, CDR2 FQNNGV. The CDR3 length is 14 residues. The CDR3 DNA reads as TGTGCCAGCAGCTTAGGACTCCGGAGCTATGGCTACACCTTC. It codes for CASSLGLRSYGYTF.

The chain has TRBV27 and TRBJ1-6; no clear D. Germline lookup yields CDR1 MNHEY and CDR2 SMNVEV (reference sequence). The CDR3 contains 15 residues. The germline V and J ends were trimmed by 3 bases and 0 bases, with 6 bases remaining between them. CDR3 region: CASSFRSSYNSPLHF. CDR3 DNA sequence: TGTGCCAGCAGTTTCCGGAGCTCCTATAATTCACCCCTCCACTTT.

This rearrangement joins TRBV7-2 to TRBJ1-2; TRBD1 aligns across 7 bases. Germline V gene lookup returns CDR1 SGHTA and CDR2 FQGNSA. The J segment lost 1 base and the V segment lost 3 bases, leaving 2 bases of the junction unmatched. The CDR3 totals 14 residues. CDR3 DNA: TGTGCCAGCAGCTTCGGGACAGTTAACTATGGCTACACCTTC. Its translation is CASSFGTVNYGYTF.

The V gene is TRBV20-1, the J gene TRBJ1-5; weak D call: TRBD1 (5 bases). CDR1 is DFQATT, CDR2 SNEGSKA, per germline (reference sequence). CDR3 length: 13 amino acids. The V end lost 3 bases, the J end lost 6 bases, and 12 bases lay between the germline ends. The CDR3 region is CSASTGAGQPQHF. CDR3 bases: TGCAGTGCTAGTACAGGAGCTGGTCAGCCCCAGCATTTT.

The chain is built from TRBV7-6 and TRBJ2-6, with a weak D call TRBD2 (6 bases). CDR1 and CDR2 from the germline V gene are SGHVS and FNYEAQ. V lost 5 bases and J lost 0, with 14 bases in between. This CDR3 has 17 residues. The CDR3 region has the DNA TGTGCCAGCAGCGACCTAGCGAAAAGCTCTGGGGCCAACGTCCTGACTTTC. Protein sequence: CASSDLAKSSGANVLTF. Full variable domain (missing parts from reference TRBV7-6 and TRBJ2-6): GAGVSQSPRYKVTKRGQDVALRCDPISGHVSLYWYRQALGQGPEFLTYFNYEAQQDKSGLPNDRFSAERPEGSISTLTIQRTEQRDSAMYRCASSDLAKSSGANVLTFGAGSRLTVL.

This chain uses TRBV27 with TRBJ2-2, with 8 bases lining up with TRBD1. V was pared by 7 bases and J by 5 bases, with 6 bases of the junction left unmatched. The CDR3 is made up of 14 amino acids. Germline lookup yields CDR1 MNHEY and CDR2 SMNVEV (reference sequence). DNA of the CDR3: TGTGCCAGCACCAAGGACAGGGAAACCGGGGAGCTGTTTTTT. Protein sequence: CASTKDRETGELFF.

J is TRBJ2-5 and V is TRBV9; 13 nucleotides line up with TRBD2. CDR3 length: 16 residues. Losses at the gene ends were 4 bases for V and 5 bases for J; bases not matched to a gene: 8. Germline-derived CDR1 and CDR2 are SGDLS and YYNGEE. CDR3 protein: CASSSRGLAGVETQYF. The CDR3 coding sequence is TGTGCCAGCAGCTCTAGAGGACTAGCGGGAGTGGAGACCCAGTACTTC. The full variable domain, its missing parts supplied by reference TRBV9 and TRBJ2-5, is DSGVTQTPKHLITATGQRVTLRCSPRSGDLSVYWYQQSLDQGLQFLIQYYNGEERAKGNILERFSAQQFPDLHSELNLSSLELGDSALYFCASSSRGLAGVETQYFGPGTRLLVL.

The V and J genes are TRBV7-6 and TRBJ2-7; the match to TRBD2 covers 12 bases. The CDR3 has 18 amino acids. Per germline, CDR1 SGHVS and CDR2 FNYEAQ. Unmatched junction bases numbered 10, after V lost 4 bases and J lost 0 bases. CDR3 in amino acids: CASSYRLAGEESSYEQYF. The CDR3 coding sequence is TGTGCCAGCAGCTACAGACTAGCGGGAGAGGAGAGCTCCTACGAGCAGTACTTC.